This TCR beta chain originates from a study of breast tumors, draining lymph nodes, adjacent tissues. The lymph nodes were axillary draining lymph nodes from breast cancer patients. In germline, CDR1 is KGHDR, CDR2 SFDVKD. The CDR3 totals 14 residues. J lost 5 bases, V lost 9 bases, and 11 bases had no gene match. TCRdb independently ran MiXCR on the multiplex PCR reads; one entry per CDR3 protein. The repertoire holds 90,000 to 120,000 distinct CDR3 sequences, with around 21% as singletons. This clonotype occurred many times. This chain connects TRBV24-1 to TRBJ2-5, with TRBD1 matching over 7 bases. Source material: axillary lymph node tissue. This clonotype was obtained from a female donor with breast cancer. Some clones in this sample may be carry-over from other donors' samples. In DNA, the CDR3 is TGTGCCACCTCCTCGGACAGGCAGTGGGAGACCCAGTACTTC. It yields the protein CATSSDRQWETQYF.